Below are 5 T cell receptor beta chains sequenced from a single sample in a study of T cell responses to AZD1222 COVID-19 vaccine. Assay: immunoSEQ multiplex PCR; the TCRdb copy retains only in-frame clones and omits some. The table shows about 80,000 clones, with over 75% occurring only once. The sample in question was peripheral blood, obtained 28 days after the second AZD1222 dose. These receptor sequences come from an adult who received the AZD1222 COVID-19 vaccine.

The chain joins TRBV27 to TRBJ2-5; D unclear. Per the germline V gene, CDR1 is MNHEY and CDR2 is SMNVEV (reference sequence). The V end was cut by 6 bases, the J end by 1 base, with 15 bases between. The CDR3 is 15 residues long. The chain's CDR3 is CASSSRGHSQETQYF. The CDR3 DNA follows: TGTGCCAGCAGCTCCCGTGGCCACTCCCAAGAGACCCAGTACTTC.

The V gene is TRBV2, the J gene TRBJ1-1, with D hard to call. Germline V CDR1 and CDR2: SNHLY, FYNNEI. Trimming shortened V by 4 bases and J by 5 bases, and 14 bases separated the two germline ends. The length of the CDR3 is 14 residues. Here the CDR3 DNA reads TGTGCCAGCAGTGTTCCTTTAAGAGGGACTGAAGCTTTCTTT. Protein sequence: CASSVPLRGTEAFF.

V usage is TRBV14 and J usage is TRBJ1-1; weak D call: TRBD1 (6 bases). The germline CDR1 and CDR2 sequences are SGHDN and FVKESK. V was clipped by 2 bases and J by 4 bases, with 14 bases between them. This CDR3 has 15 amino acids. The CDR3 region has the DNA TGTGCCAGCAGCCAAATGGCGGGGGCAGGCACTGAAGCTTTCTTT. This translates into CASSQMAGAGTEAFF.

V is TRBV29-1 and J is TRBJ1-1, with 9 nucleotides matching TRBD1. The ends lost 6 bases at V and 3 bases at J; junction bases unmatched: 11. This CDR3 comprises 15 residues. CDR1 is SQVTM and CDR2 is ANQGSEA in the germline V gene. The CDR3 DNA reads TGCAGCGTCTGGGCCAGGGACAGGGTGTACACTGAAGCTTTCTTT. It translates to CSVWARDRVYTEAFF.

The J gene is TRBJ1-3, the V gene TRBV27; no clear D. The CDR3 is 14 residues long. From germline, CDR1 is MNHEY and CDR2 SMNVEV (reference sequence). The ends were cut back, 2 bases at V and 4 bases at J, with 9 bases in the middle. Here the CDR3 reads CASSLKGFGNTIYF. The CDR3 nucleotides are TGTGCCAGCAGTTTAAAAGGGTTCGGAAACACCATATATTTT.